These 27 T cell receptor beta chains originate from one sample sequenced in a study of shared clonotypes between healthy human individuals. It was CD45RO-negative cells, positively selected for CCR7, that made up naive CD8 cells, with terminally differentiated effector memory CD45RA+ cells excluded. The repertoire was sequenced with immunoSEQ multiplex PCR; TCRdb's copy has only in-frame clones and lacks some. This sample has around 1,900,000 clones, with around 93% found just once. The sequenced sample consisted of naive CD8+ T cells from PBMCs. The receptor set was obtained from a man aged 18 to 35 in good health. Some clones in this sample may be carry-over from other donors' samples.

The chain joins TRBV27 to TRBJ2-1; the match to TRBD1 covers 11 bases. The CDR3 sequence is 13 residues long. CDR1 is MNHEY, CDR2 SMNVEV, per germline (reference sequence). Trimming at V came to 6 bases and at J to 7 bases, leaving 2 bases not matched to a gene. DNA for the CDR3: TGTGCCAGCAGGGACAGGGGGCTTAATGAGCAGTTCTTC. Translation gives CASRDRGLNEQFF.

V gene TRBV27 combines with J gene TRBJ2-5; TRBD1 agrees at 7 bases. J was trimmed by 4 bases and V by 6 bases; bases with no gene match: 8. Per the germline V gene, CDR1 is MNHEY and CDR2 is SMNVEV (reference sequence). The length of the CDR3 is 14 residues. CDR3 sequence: CASSPEGAAETQYF. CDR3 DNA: TGTGCCAGCAGCCCCGAGGGGGCCGCAGAGACCCAGTACTTC.

The CDR3 loop reads CASGQTSDEQFF. As DNA, the CDR3 is TGTGCTAGTGGTCAGACTAGCGACGAGCAGTTCTTC. The V gene is TRBV12-5, the J gene TRBJ2-1, with 8 positions matching TRBD2. The CDR3 spans 12 residues. CDR1 is LGHNT and CDR2 is FRNRAP in the germline V gene. The ends lost 5 bases at V and 10 bases at J; junction bases unmatched: 4. The full variable domain, completed using reference TRBV12-5 and TRBJ2-1, is DARVTQTPRHKVTEMGQEVTMRCQPILGHNTVFWYRQTMMQGLELLAYFRNRAPLDDSGMPKDRFSAEMPDATLATLKIQPSEPRDSAVYFCASGQTSDEQFFGPGTRLTVL.

CDR3 DNA: TGTGCCAGCACTGAGGGGGTTGACTATGGCTACACCTTC. Translating gives CASTEGVDYGYTF. The rearrangement uses TRBV2 and TRBJ1-2, with D perhaps TRBD1 (6 bases). CDR1 SNHLY and CDR2 FYNNEI come from the germline V gene. Trimming removed 7 bases at V and 3 bases at J, with 12 bases between. The CDR3 totals 13 residues.

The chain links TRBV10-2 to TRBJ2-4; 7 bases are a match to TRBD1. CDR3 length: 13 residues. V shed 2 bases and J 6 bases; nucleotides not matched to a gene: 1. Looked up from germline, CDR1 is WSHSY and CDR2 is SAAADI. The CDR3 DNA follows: TGCGCCAGCAGTGAGGGGACAGTAAACATTCAGTACTTC. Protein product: CASSEGTVNIQYF.

CDR3 sequence (DNA): TGTGCCAGCAGTCCTCAACACCTCTACGACCATGGCTACACCTTC. Protein sequence: CASSPQHLYDHGYTF. The chain joins TRBV6-5 to TRBJ1-2; D is unresolved. The germline V gene encodes CDR1 MNHEY and CDR2 SVGAGI. This CDR3 region has 15 residues. Trimming stripped 5 bases from V and 6 bases from J, with 19 bases between.

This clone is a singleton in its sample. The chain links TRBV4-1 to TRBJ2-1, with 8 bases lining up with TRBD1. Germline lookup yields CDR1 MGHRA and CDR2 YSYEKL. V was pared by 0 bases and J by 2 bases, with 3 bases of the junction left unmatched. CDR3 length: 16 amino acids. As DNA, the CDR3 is TGCGCCAGCAGCCAAGAGGACAGGGTCCCCTACAATGAGCAGTTCTTC. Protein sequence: CASSQEDRVPYNEQFF.

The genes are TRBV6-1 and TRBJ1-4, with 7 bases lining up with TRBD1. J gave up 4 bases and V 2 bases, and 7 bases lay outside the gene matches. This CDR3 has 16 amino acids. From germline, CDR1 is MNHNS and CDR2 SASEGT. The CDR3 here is CASSEFTGALNEKLFF. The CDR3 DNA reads TGTGCCAGCAGTGAATTTACAGGGGCCCTTAATGAAAAACTGTTTTTT.

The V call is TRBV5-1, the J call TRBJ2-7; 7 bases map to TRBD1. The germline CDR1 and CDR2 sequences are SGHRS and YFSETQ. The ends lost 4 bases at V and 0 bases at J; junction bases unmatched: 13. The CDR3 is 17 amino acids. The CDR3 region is CASSVDHRDSISYEQYF. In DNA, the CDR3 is TGCGCCAGCAGCGTGGACCACCGGGACAGTATCTCCTACGAGCAGTACTTC.

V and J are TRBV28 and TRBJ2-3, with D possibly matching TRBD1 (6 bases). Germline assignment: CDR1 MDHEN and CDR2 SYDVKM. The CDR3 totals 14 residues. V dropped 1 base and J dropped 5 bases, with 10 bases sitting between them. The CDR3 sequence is CASSLSTGRDTQYF. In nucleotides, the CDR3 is TGTGCCAGCAGTTTATCTACAGGGAGAGATACGCAGTATTTT.

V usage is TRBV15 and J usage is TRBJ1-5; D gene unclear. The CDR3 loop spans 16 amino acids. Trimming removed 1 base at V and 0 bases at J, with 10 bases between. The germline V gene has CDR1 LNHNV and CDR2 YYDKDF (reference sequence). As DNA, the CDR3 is TGTGCCACCAGCAGAGCCGTTACACATAGCAATCAGCCCCAGCATTTT. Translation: CATSRAVTHSNQPQHF.

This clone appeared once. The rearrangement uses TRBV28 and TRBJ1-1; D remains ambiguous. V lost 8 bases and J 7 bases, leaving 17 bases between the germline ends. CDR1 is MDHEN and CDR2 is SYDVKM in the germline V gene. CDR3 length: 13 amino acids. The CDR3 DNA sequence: TGTGCCAGCGGAAAGGGCCCACTGGATGAAGCTTTCTTT. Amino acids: CASGKGPLDEAFF.

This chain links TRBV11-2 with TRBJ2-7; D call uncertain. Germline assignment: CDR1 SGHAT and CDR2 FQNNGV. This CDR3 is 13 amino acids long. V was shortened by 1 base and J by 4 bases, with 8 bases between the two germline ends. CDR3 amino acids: CASSLVLGYEQYF. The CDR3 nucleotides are TGTGCCAGCAGCTTAGTTTTGGGGTACGAGCAGTACTTC.

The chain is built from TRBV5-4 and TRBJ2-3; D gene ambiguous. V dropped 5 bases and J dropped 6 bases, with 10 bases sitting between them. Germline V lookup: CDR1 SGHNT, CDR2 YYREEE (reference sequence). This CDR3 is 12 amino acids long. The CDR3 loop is CASRLFEDTQYF. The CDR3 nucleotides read TGTGCCAGCAGACTTTTTGAGGATACGCAGTATTTT.

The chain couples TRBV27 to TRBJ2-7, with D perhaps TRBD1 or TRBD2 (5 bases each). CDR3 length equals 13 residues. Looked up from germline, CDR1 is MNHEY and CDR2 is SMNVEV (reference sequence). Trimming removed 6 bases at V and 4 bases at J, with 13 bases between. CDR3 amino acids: CASRGTSAYEQYF. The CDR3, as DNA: TGTGCCAGCAGGGGGACGTCAGCTTACGAGCAGTACTTC.

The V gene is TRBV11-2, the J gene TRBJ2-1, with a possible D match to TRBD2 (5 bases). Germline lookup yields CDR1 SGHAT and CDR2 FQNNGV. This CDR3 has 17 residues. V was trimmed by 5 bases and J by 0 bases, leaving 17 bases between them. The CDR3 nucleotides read TGTGCCAGCAGCCTAGCCATCTATAGCAGCTCCTACAATGAGCAGTTCTTC. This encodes CASSLAIYSSSYNEQFF.

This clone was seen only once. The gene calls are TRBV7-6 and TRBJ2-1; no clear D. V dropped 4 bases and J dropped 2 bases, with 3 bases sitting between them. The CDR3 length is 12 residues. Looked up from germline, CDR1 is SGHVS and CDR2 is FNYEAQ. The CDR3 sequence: CASSWTYNEQFF. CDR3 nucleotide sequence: TGTGCCAGCAGCTGGACCTACAATGAGCAGTTCTTC.

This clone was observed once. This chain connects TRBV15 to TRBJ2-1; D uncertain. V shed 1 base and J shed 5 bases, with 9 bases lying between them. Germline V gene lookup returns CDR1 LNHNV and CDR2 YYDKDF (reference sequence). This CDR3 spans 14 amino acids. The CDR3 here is CATSRVVGNNEQFF. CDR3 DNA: TGTGCCACCAGCAGAGTAGTGGGAAACAATGAGCAGTTCTTC.

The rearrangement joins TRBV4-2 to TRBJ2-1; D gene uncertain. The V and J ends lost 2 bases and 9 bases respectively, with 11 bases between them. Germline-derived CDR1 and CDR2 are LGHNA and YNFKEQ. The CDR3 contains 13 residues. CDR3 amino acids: CASSQLKWGEQFF. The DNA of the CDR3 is TGTGCCAGCAGCCAACTAAAGTGGGGTGAGCAGTTCTTC.

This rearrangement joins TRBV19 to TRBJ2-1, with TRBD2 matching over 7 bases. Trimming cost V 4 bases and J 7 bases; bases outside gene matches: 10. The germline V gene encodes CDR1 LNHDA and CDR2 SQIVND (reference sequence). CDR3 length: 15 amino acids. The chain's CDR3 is CASSTRTRAGNEQFF. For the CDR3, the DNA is TGTGCCAGTAGTACCCGGACTAGGGCTGGGAATGAGCAGTTCTTC.

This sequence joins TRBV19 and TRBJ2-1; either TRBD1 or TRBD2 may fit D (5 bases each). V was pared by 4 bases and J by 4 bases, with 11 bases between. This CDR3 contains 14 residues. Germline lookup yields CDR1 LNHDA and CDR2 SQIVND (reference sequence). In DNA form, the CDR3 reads TGTGCCAGTAGTAATGCCGGGGCATACAATGAGCAGTTCTTC. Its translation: CASSNAGAYNEQFF.

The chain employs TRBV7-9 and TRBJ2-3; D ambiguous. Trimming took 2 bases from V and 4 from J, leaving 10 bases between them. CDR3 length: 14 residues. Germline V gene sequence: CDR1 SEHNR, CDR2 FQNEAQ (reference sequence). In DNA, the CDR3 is TGTGCCAGCAGCTTACTACTACTCTCAGATACGCAGTATTTT. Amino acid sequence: CASSLLLLSDTQYF.

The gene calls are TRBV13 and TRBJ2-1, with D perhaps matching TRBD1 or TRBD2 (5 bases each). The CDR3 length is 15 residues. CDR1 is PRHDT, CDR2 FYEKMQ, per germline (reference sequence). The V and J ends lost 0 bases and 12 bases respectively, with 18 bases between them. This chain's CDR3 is CASSLGPGRLMGQFF. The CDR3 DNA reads TGTGCCAGCAGCTTAGGCCCGGGACGACTCATGGGGCAGTTCTTC.

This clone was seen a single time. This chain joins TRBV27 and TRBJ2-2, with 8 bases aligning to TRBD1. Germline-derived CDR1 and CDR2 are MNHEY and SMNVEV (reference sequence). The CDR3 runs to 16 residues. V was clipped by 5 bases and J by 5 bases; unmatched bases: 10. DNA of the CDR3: TGTGCCAGCAGTCCCCTTCCAGGGGGCGGGACCGGGGAGCTGTTTTTT. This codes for CASSPLPGGGTGELFF.

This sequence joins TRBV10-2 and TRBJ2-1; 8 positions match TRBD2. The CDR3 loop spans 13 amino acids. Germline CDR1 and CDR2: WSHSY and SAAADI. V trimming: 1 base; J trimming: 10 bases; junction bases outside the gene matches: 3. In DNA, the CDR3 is TGCGCCAGCAGTGAGTACAGCGGGAGCGAGCAGTTCTTC. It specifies CASSEYSGSEQFF.

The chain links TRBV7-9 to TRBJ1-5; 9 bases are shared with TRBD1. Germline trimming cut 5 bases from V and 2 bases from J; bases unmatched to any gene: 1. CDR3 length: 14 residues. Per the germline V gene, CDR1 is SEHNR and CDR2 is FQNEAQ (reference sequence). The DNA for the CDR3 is TGTGCCAGCAGCCGGACAGGGGGCAATCAGCCCCAGCATTTT. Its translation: CASSRTGGNQPQHF.

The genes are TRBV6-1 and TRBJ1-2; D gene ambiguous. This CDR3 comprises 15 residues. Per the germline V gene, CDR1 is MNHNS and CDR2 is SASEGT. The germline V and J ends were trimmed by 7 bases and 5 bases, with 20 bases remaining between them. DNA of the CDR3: TGTGCCAGCATCAGCCAGCACCGAACCCTTTATGGCTACACCTTC. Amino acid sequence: CASISQHRTLYGYTF.